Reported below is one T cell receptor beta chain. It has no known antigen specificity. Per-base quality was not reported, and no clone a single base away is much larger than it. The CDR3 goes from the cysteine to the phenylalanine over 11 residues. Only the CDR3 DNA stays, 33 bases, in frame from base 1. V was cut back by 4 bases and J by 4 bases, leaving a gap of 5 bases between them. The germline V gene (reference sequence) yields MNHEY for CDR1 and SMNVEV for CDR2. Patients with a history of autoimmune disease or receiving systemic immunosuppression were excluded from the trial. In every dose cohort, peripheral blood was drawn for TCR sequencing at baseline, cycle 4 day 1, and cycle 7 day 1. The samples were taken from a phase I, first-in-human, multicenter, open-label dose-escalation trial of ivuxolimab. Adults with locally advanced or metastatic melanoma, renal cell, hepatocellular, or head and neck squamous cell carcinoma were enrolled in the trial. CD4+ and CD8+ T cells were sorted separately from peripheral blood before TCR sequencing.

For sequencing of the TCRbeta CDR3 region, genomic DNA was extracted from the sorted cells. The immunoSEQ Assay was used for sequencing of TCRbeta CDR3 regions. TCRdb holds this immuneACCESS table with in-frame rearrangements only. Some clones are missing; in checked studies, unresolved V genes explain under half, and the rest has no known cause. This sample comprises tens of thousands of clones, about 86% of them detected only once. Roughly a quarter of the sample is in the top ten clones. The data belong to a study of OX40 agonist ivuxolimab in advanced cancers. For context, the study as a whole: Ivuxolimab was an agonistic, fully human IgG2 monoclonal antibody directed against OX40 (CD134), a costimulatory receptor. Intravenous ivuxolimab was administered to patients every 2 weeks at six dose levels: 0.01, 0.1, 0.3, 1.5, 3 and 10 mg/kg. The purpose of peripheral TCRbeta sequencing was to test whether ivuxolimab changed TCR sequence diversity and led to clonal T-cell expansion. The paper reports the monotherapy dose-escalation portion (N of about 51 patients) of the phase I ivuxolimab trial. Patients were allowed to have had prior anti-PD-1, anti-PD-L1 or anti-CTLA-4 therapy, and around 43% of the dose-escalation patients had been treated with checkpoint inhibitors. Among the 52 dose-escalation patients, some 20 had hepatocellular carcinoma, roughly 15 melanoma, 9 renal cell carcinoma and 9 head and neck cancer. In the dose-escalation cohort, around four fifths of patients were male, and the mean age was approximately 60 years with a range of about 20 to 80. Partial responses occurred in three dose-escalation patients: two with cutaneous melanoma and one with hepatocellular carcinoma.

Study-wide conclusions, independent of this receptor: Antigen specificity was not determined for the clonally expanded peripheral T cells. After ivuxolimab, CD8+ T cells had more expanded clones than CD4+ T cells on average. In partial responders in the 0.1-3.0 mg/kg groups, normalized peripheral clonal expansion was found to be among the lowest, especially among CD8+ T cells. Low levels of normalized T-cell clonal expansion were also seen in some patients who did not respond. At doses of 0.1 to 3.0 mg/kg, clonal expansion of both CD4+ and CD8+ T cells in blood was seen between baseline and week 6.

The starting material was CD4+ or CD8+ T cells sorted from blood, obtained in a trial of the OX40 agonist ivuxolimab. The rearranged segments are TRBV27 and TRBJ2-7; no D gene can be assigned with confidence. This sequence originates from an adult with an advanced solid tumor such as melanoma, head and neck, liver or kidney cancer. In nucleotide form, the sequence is TGTGCCAGCAGTTCGAGTTACGAGCAGTACTTC. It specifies CASSSSYEQYF.